Below, one TCR beta chain is given with its context. Its antigen remains unidentified. Assay: immunoSEQ multiplex PCR; the TCRdb copy retains only in-frame clones and omits some. The sample has 100,000 to 150,000 clones; 90% are singletons. The V segment lost 1 base and the J segment 7 bases; nucleotides outside the gene matches: 4. This CDR3 has 14 amino acids. Germline CDR1 reads GTSNPN; CDR2 reads SVGIG (reference sequence). The record originates from a study of T cell responses to AZD1222 COVID-19 vaccine. Broader study findings: At baseline, seropositivity was found in only six or seven AZD1222 recipients. Dominant CD4 TCR responses targeted spike regions 160-218 and 743-854.

This chain connects TRBV30 to TRBJ1-2, with TRBD1 matching over 12 bases. The sequencing here drew on peripheral blood, taken on day 0 of MenACWY control vaccination. This TCR was recovered from an adult in good health. Here the CDR3 DNA reads TGTGCCTGGAGTGGGGGACAGGGGGCTTTTGGCTACACCTTC. Its translation is CAWSGGQGAFGYTF.